Listed below are T cell receptor beta chains from one sample, sequenced in a study of T cells in Graves' hyperthyroidism and ophthalmopathy. TCRdb re-called the multiplex PCR reads with MiXCR, one entry per CDR3 protein. The table has a few hundred thousand distinct CDR3 sequences, roughly 14% seen once. The source material was blood. These receptors originate from a woman between 40 and 55 years old with Graves' hyperthyroidism that later progressed to Graves' ophthalmopathy. The CDR3 runs from the conserved cysteine through the conserved F or W. Clone size, where shown, is once, few, many, or a class for clones that have expanded.

j_call v_call clone_size cdr3_aa
TRBJ1-1 TRBV3-1 many CASSQGGTLAAFF
TRBJ1-4 TRBV19 . CATHSGDRRFF
TRBJ2-6 TRBV20-1 few CSARVSSKVLSGANVLTF
TRBJ2-1 TRBV9 many CASSVEGANNEQFF
TRBJ1-1 TRBV6-1 many CASSWTANTEAFF
TRBJ2-1 TRBV5-6 . CASRKEVGVREQFF
TRBJ1-1 TRBV28 many CASRGGWKGRGTEAFF
TRBJ2-1 TRBV20-1 . CSARERGSGAEQFF
TRBJ2-2 TRBV7-7 many CASSLAWRNTGELFF
TRBJ2-3 TRBV12-5 many CASGLILGSSADTQYF
TRBJ1-2 TRBV2 few CASSLRRDYGYTF
TRBJ2-7 TRBV28 . CASTQQPYEQYF
TRBJ1-6 TRBV27 many CASSLGTYNSPLHF
TRBJ2-1 TRBV7-3 few CASSRIGGVEQFF
TRBJ2-7 TRBV2 many CASKRTTSEVHEQYF
TRBJ2-5 TRBV7-9 many CASSSLPRRDRGRQTQYF
TRBJ2-7 TRBV20-1 many CSARAFRQPYEQYF
TRBJ2-5 TRBV20-1 many CSARDPPKEDQYF
TRBJ2-1 TRBV29-1 many CSVDVGLSLAEQFF
TRBJ2-7 TRBV5-1 many CASSGRGTSSYEQYF
TRBJ2-1 TRBV6-6 many CASSYSIRAGGPRLSYNEQFF
TRBJ1-1 TRBV13 many CASSSITTRDTNTEAFF
TRBJ2-1 TRBV11-3 . CASSSFSTGDEQFF
TRBJ2-7 TRBV28 many CASSHSGLAGLGQYF
TRBJ2-7 TRBV6-1 many CAGQASAGSYEQYF
TRBJ2-7 TRBV11-2 many CASSLDREVYEQYF
TRBJ1-1 TRBV2 many CASSVSRTGRDTEAFF
TRBJ2-1 TRBV20-1 many CSAGGIGGRSYNEQFF
TRBJ2-1 TRBV7-9 . CASRLGTSGRSGEQFF
TRBJ1-6 TRBV9 many CASSTRTGVNSPLHF
TRBJ2-7 TRBV20-1 . CSAREDYISYEQYF
TRBJ2-7 TRBV11-2 many CASSNLTSGGKYEQYF
TRBJ2-3 TRBV6-5 many CASSYSDWVGTDTQYF
TRBJ1-2 TRBV12-3/TRBV12-4 many CASSLALGTDYGYTF
TRBJ2-7 TRBV19 . CASRALAGAYEQYF
TRBJ1-2 TRBV6-1 many CASSILLWDGYTF
TRBJ1-6 TRBV5-1 many CASSLDWINSPLHF
TRBJ2-4 TRBV18 . CASSPRPSKGQAAPISNIQYF
TRBJ2-7 TRBV7-8 many CASRDSGLYEQYF
TRBJ1-5 TRBV28 . CASIGQGRRNQPQHF
TRBJ2-1 TRBV12-3/TRBV12-4 few CASSLETSGRSEQFF